These 6 T cell receptor beta chains originate from one sample sequenced in a study of cytomegalovirus exposure and HLA in healthy donors. PCR amplification relied on 60 Vbeta primers (plus 13 Jbeta primers). TCRdb's copy holds only in-frame clones and misses some; the assay was immunoSEQ multiplex PCR. The table lists about 95,000 clones, 78% of them singletons. Sample: PBMCs. The receptors come from a woman aged 40 to 50 in good health and CMV-seropositive.

This chain uses TRBV5-4 with TRBJ2-5; 13 nucleotides align to TRBD2. Germline V lookup: CDR1 SGHNT, CDR2 YYREEE (reference sequence). This CDR3 spans 18 amino acids. The V gene end was trimmed by 2 bases and the J gene end by 2 bases; junction bases not matched to a gene: 9. Here the CDR3 DNA reads TGTGCCAGCAGCTTAGGGCTCTGGACTAGCGGGGGTCAAGAGACCCAGTACTTC. It codes for CASSLGLWTSGGQETQYF.

This chain connects TRBV6-1 to TRBJ1-5, with TRBD1 matching over 9 bases. The germline gives CDR1 MNHNS, CDR2 SASEGT. The CDR3 loop spans 15 amino acids. Germline trimming cut 4 bases from V and 2 bases from J; bases unmatched to any gene: 3. The CDR3 DNA reads TGTGCCAGCAGTGGGACAGGGGATGGCAATCAGCCCCAGCATTTT. This sequence encodes CASSGTGDGNQPQHF.

The genes are TRBV9 and TRBJ1-2; 8 bases match TRBD1. The junction had 7 bases not matched to a gene; V was cut back by 3 bases and J by 0 bases. CDR1 and CDR2 (germline): SGDLS, YYNGEE. The CDR3 is made up of 16 amino acids. The CDR3 spells CASSAGTGYSNYGYTF. In DNA, the CDR3 is TGTGCCAGCAGCGCCGGGACAGGATACTCTAACTATGGCTACACCTTC.

The chain employs TRBV7-9 and TRBJ2-1; the D gene is possibly TRBD1 (6 bases). The CDR3 extends over 12 amino acids. Germline V CDR1 and CDR2: SEHNR, FQNEAQ (reference sequence). V lost 5 bases, J lost 14 bases, and 16 bases lay in between. CDR3 sequence reads: CASSPEAGEKFF. CDR3 DNA sequence: TGTGCCAGCAGCCCAGAGGCAGGGGAGAAGTTCTTC. The entire variable domain, with the rest obtained from reference TRBV7-9 and TRBJ2-1, is as follows: DTGVSQNPRHKITKRGQNVTFRCDPISEHNRLYWYRQTLGQGPEFLTYFQNEAQLEKSRLLSDRFSAERPKGSFSTLEIQRTEQGDSAMYLCASSPEAGEKFFGPGTRLTVL.

The genes are TRBV5-1 and TRBJ2-7, with D hard to call. The closer fit of TRBJ2-1 to the DNA end suggests the J call may be wrong. This CDR3 is 13 amino acids long. Germline V CDR1 and CDR2: SGHRS, YFSETQ. CDR3 sequence reads: CASSLGQYNEQFF. CDR3 sequence (DNA): TGCGCCAGCAGCTTGGGACAATACAATGAGCAGTTCTTC.

The chain has TRBV9 and TRBJ2-5; D ambiguous. Germline V gene sequence: CDR1 SGDLS, CDR2 YYNGEE. Trimming left V 1 base short and J 4 bases short, with 14 bases between. The CDR3 extends over 15 amino acids. CDR3 sequence: CASSVSSRSPETQYF. DNA of the CDR3: TGTGCCAGCAGCGTATCTTCCAGATCCCCAGAGACCCAGTACTTC.